One and the same sample provided the 8 T cell receptor beta chains below, sequenced in a study of T cell responses to AZD1222 COVID-19 vaccine. Produced via immunoSEQ multiplex PCR; TCRdb's table is partial and in-frame only. Among 120,000 or so clones listed, approximately 85% were seen once. The specimen comprised peripheral blood, sampled on day 0 of AZD1222 vaccination. The receptor source for this set is an adult in good health.

The chain links TRBV27 to TRBJ1-1; D is unresolved. Trimming left V 3 bases short and J 4 bases short, with 12 bases between. This CDR3 region has 14 residues. Germline CDR1 reads MNHEY; CDR2 reads SMNVEV (reference sequence). In DNA, the CDR3 is TGTGCCAGCAGTTTTCGGGGATTGGGCACTGAAGCTTTCTTT. This translates into CASSFRGLGTEAFF.

A remark on this clone: One junction end disagrees with the germline gene, perhaps due to a read error. The rearrangement links TRBV7-8 to TRBJ2-7, with D perhaps TRBD2 (6 bases). The CDR3 loop spans 14 amino acids. The V gene's germline CDR1 is SGHVS and CDR2 FQNEAQ. The CDR3 region is CASSFSGRIFEEYF. CDR3 sequence (DNA): TGTGCCAGCAGCTTTAGCGGTAGGATTTTCGAGGAGTACTTC.

The chain joins TRBV27 to TRBJ1-1; D not certain. The V gene's germline CDR1 is MNHEY and CDR2 SMNVEV (reference sequence). The CDR3 extends over 15 amino acids. V dropped 1 base and J dropped 3 bases, with 12 bases sitting between them. CDR3 loop: CASSLLGASDTEAFF. In DNA form, the CDR3 reads TGTGCCAGCAGTTTATTGGGAGCTTCGGACACTGAAGCTTTCTTT.

The V and J genes are TRBV7-2 and TRBJ1-3; no firm D call. Trimming cost V 3 bases and J 0 bases, with 6 bases left between them. The CDR3 loop spans 14 amino acids. Per the germline V gene, CDR1 is SGHTA and CDR2 is FQGNSA. This chain's CDR3 is CASSFRNSGNTIYF. The DNA of the CDR3 is TGTGCCAGCAGCTTCCGGAACTCTGGAAACACCATATATTTT. Supplemented by reference TRBV7-2 and TRBJ1-3, the full variable domain reads GAGVSQSPSNKVTEKGKDVELRCDPISGHTALYWYRQSLGQGLEFLIYFQGNSAPDKSGLPSDRFSAERTGGSVSTLTIQRTQQEDSAVYLCASSFRNSGNTIYFGEGSWLTVV.

J is TRBJ2-3 and V is TRBV4-3; a possible D gene is TRBD2 (8 bases). Per the germline V gene, CDR1 is LGHNA and CDR2 is YSLEER. Trimming removed 0 bases from V and 1 base from J, with 23 bases in between. This CDR3 region has 20 residues. The CDR3 region is CASSQEPGRGAGGRTDTQYF. The CDR3 nucleotides are TGCGCCAGCAGCCAAGAACCCGGCAGGGGGGCGGGGGGACGCACAGATACGCAGTATTTT.

The gene calls are TRBV10-3 and TRBJ2-1; TRBD1 aligns across 9 bases. The ends lost 4 bases at V and 7 bases at J; junction bases unmatched: 5. CDR1 is ENHRY and CDR2 is SYGVKD in the germline V gene. CDR3 size: 14 residues. CDR3 amino acids: CAISGGQGLNEQFF. In nucleotides, the CDR3 is TGTGCCATCAGTGGGGGACAGGGTCTGAATGAGCAGTTCTTC.

V gene TRBV11-2 combines with J gene TRBJ1-6; no definite D call. With 2 bases removed from V and 5 bases from J, the gap between germline ends came to 10 bases. There are 15 residues in the CDR3. Per germline, CDR1 SGHAT and CDR2 FQNNGV. CDR3 bases: TGTGCCAGCAGCTTATATAGGACGGATAATTCACCCCTCCACTTT. This sequence encodes CASSLYRTDNSPLHF.

The chain employs TRBV4-2 and TRBJ2-6, with D possibly matching TRBD1 (5 bases). The length of the CDR3 is 16 residues. Per germline, CDR1 LGHNA and CDR2 YNFKEQ. Between the trimmed V and J ends, which lost 0 bases and 2 bases, there was a span of 8 bases. Here the CDR3 DNA reads TGTGCCAGCAGCCAAGATGGGGCCGCTGGGGCCAACGTCCTGACTTTC. Translated: CASSQDGAAGANVLTF.